This note documents a single TCR beta chain sequence. Its antigen is currently unknown. The data stem from a study of T cells in Graves' hyperthyroidism and ophthalmopathy. General observations from the study: Stable hyperthyroidism was separated from ophthalmopathy by a model based on 13 V-J features.

Template material for amplifying TCR beta CDR3 regions consisted of RNA transcripts. With the HTBI primer set, the TCR CDR3 went through a first round of RT-PCR. TCRdb independently ran MiXCR on the multiplex PCR reads; one entry per CDR3 protein. The table has fewer than 750,000 distinct CDR3 sequences, around 46% seen once. This CDR3 contains 15 residues. In germline, CDR1 is SGHAT, CDR2 FQDESV (reference sequence). Trimming took 5 bases from V and 4 from J, leaving 15 bases between them. The sequence was obtained from a woman aged 18-29 years with Graves' hyperthyroidism. The rearrangement joins TRBV11-1 to TRBJ1-5, with a possible D match to TRBD1 (5 bases). Sequenced material: peripheral blood or thyroid tissue (not recorded which). Here the CDR3 DNA reads TGTGCCAGCAGCCCGTGGGGCAGGAGTAATCAGCCCCAGCATTTT. It codes for CASSPWGRSNQPQHF.